Listed below are T cell receptor beta chains from one sample, sequenced in a study of neurological immune-mediated disorders. TCRdb fed the 5' RACE reads into MiXCR, producing one record per CDR3 protein. The repertoire includes some 60,000 distinct CDR3 sequences, about 10% of them detected once, and more than 6.5% sits in the top ten. The sample comprised PBMCs. The source is a male donor with HTLV-1-associated myelopathy (HAM/TSP). The CDR3 runs from the conserved cysteine through the conserved F or W. The order of the fields is D gene, J gene, clone size, V gene, CDR3 protein, CDR3 DNA. D genes are given only for firm matches. Only some rows state a clone size, as once, few, many or a class for expanded clones.

d_call: .; j_call: TRBJ1-1; clone_size: .; v_call: TRBV5-1; cdr3_aa: CASSLDYPNTEAFF; cdr3_nt: TGCGCCAGCAGCTTGGACTATCCGAACACTGAAGCTTTCTTT
d_call: .; j_call: TRBJ1-5; clone_size: many; v_call: TRBV20-1; cdr3_aa: CSARPPAGSGQPQHF; cdr3_nt: TGCAGTGCTAGACCCCCGGCGGGGTCGGGTCAGCCCCAGCATTTT
d_call: TRBD1; j_call: TRBJ2-1; clone_size: .; v_call: TRBV6-5; cdr3_aa: CASSSDRVSYNEQFF; cdr3_nt: TGTGCCAGCAGTTCGGACAGGGTATCCTACAATGAGCAGTTCTTC
d_call: TRBD1; j_call: TRBJ2-1; clone_size: many; v_call: TRBV27; cdr3_aa: CASSLKYRWDRGDEQFF; cdr3_nt: TGTGCCAGCAGTTTAAAATATCGGTGGGACAGGGGGGATGAGCAGTTCTTC
d_call: .; j_call: TRBJ2-7; clone_size: many; v_call: TRBV18; cdr3_aa: CASSPKGVLTYEQYF; cdr3_nt: TGTGCCAGCTCACCAAAGGGGGTGTTGACCTACGAGCAGTACTTC
d_call: TRBD2; j_call: TRBJ2-5; clone_size: many; v_call: TRBV30; cdr3_aa: CAWNGAGGETQYF; cdr3_nt: TGTGCCTGGAATGGAGCGGGGGGAGAGACCCAGTACTTC
d_call: .; j_call: TRBJ2-7; clone_size: many; v_call: TRBV29-1; cdr3_aa: CSVDGFQWGSNYEQYF; cdr3_nt: TGCAGCGTTGACGGGTTTCAGTGGGGGAGTAACTACGAGCAGTACTTC
d_call: TRBD1; j_call: TRBJ1-4; clone_size: many; v_call: TRBV18; cdr3_aa: CASSPRQGDEKLFF; cdr3_nt: TGTGCCAGCTCACCCCGACAGGGGGATGAAAAACTGTTTTTT
d_call: .; j_call: TRBJ1-1; clone_size: .; v_call: TRBV7-2; cdr3_aa: CASSLGGGPSEAFF; cdr3_nt: TGTGCCAGCAGCTTAGGTGGGGGGCCGAGTGAAGCTTTCTTT
d_call: .; j_call: TRBJ2-6; clone_size: many; v_call: TRBV29-1; cdr3_aa: CSVDSSSGANVLTF; cdr3_nt: TGCAGCGTGGACAGCTCCTCTGGGGCCAACGTCCTGACTTTC
d_call: TRBD1; j_call: TRBJ1-2; clone_size: many; v_call: TRBV7-2; cdr3_aa: CASSLASGTGDGYTF; cdr3_nt: TGTGCCAGCAGCTTGGCCTCCGGGACAGGGGATGGCTACACCTTC
d_call: .; j_call: TRBJ1-4; clone_size: many; v_call: TRBV4-3; cdr3_aa: CASSPQGTNEKLFF; cdr3_nt: TGCGCCAGCAGCCCTCAGGGGACTAATGAAAAACTGTTTTTT